Below, 26 T cell receptor beta chains from the same sample are listed, as sequenced in a study of cytomegalovirus exposure and HLA in healthy donors. The primer mix had 60 Vbeta and 13 Jbeta primers. The table came from immunoSEQ multiplex PCR; TCRdb's copy has only in-frame clones and leaves some out. This sample yields about 180,000 clones, of which about two thirds are seen a single time; 2% to 2.5% belongs to the top ten. Sequencing was performed on PBMCs. The source is a human donor in good health.

The chain employs TRBV7-2 and TRBJ1-1; 9 bases map to TRBD1. CDR1 and CDR2 from the germline V gene are SGHTA and FQGNSA. V shed 7 bases, J shed 4 bases, and the junction held 4 bases outside the gene matches. The CDR3 consists of 13 residues. The CDR3 here is CASTVTGGTEAFF. The CDR3 DNA is TGTGCCAGCACCGTGACAGGGGGCACTGAAGCTTTCTTT.

This chain connects TRBV11-2 to TRBJ1-1; 8 bases line up with TRBD1. CDR1 is SGHAT, CDR2 FQNNGV, per germline. The CDR3 has 16 amino acids. Losses at the gene ends were 2 bases for V and 12 bases for J; bases not matched to a gene: 17. DNA for the CDR3: TGTGCCAGCAGCTTACCCCGGCTGGGGGGCCGACAGGGGCCTTTCTTT. It codes for CASSLPRLGGRQGPFF.

The chain employs TRBV7-8 and TRBJ1-6; D gene uncertain. CDR3 length: 15 amino acids. Germline assignment: CDR1 SGHVS and CDR2 FQNEAQ. V lost 1 base to trimming and J lost 9 bases, with 13 bases between them. Here the CDR3 reads CASSLERTGGSPLHF. The CDR3 bases are TGTGCCAGCAGCTTAGAACGGACTGGCGGTTCACCCCTCCACTTT.

The chain combines TRBV5-4 with TRBJ1-1, with D possibly matching TRBD1 (6 bases). Trimming took off 3 bases at V and 0 bases at J, with 12 bases between the two ends. Germline V gene data show CDR1 as SGHNT and CDR2 as YYREEE (reference sequence). CDR3 length: 15 amino acids. The CDR3 DNA follows: TGTGCCAGCAGCTGGAGGGGGGGGCTGAACACTGAAGCTTTCTTT. Translated: CASSWRGGLNTEAFF.

The gene calls are TRBV7-9 and TRBJ2-7; TRBD1 agrees at 7 bases. The CDR3 length is 14 residues. With V trimmed by 4 bases and J by 3 bases, 6 bases remained unmatched. Germline-derived CDR1 and CDR2 are SEHNR and FQNEAQ (reference sequence). The CDR3 nucleotides read TGTGCCAGCAGCTCCTCGGGACAGAGCTACGAGCAGTACTTC. This gives the protein CASSSSGQSYEQYF. Supplemented by reference TRBV7-9 and TRBJ2-7, the full variable domain reads DTGVSQNPRHKITKRGQNVTFRCDPISEHNRLYWYRQTLGQGPEFLTYFQNEAQLEKSRLLSDRFSAERPKGSFSTLEIQRTEQGDSAMYLCASSSSGQSYEQYFGPGTRLTVT.

About this clone itself: The junction shows a germline mismatch at one end, possibly a read error. The rearrangement joins TRBV7-2 to TRBJ2-5; TRBD1 might be the D (5 bases). CDR3 length equals 14 residues. CDR1 is SGHTA, CDR2 FQGNSA, per germline. CDR3 amino acids: CASILRQNQETQYF. CDR3 coding DNA: TGTGCCAGCATCTTAAGACAGAACCAAGAGACCCAGTACTTC.

The V call is TRBV5-8, the J call TRBJ1-2; D not certain. Germline V gene sequence: CDR1 SGHTS, CDR2 YDEGEE. Trimming removed 0 bases at V and 8 bases at J, with 11 bases between. There are 13 residues in the CDR3. The CDR3 spells CASSLAQVGGYTF. The CDR3 DNA reads as TGTGCCAGCAGCTTGGCTCAGGTTGGGGGCTACACCTTC.

V and J are TRBV29-1 and TRBJ2-5; TRBD1 aligns across 7 bases. Germline trimming cut 6 bases from V and 5 bases from J; bases unmatched to any gene: 9. Germline V gives CDR1 SQVTM, CDR2 ANQGSEA. The CDR3 covers 13 residues. The CDR3 DNA reads as TGCAGCGTCGTCATAGGGGGCGGCGAGACCCAGTACTTC. It encodes CSVVIGGGETQYF.

The V call is TRBV9, the J call TRBJ1-2, with 10 nucleotides matching TRBD1. There are 17 residues in the CDR3. Looked up from germline, CDR1 is SGDLS and CDR2 is YYNGEE. Trimming at V came to 2 bases and at J to 3 bases, leaving 10 bases not matched to a gene. CDR3 bases: TGTGCCAGCAGCGTTACCTCCGGGACAGGGGTTTACTATGGCTACACCTTC. It is translated as CASSVTSGTGVYYGYTF.

V gene TRBV5-1 combines with J gene TRBJ2-2; 7 bases match TRBD1. V was clipped by 2 bases and J by 1 base; unmatched bases: 5. The CDR3 runs to 16 residues. Per germline, CDR1 SGHRS and CDR2 YFSETQ. The CDR3 DNA follows: TGCGCCAGCAGCTTCTCGGGACAGATGAACACCGGGGAGCTGTTTTTT. This sequence encodes CASSFSGQMNTGELFF.

The V and J genes are TRBV5-1 and TRBJ1-1, with unresolved D. The V and J ends lost 5 bases and 3 bases respectively, with 11 bases between them. The CDR3 has 13 residues. Germline V gene data show CDR1 as SGHRS and CDR2 as YFSETQ. CDR3 loop: CASSRSGDTEAFF. The CDR3 coding sequence is TGCGCCAGCAGTCGGAGCGGAGACACTGAAGCTTTCTTT.

As DNA, the CDR3 is TGTGCCAGCAGCCCCGACAGGTCCCAAGAGACCCAGTACTTC. Translated: CASSPDRSQETQYF. The chain recombines TRBV7-9 with TRBJ2-5, with a tentative D call TRBD1 (6 bases). Trimming removed 5 bases from V and 1 base from J, with 11 bases in between. Germline assignment: CDR1 SEHNR and CDR2 FQNEAQ (reference sequence). The CDR3 covers 14 residues.

This clone was detected only once. J is TRBJ1-3 and V is TRBV6-5; 7 positions match TRBD1. The CDR3 extends over 15 amino acids. V gave up 4 bases and J gave up 2 bases; unmatched junction bases: 5. Germline V gene sequence: CDR1 MNHEY, CDR2 SVGAGI. The DNA of the CDR3 is TGTGCCAGCAGTTTAACTACAGGGGCTGGAAACACCATATATTTT. Its protein is CASSLTTGAGNTIYF.

For this clone: The CDR3 ends on some other residue instead of the conserved phenylalanine or tryptophan, so this is likely a read error. This chain links TRBV6-5 with TRBJ1-2; D possibly corresponds to TRBD1 (6 bases). Per the germline V gene, CDR1 is MNHEY and CDR2 is SVGAGI. The CDR3 has 14 amino acids. V lost 5 bases and J lost 0, with 10 bases in between. CDR3 loop: CASSPGQSNYGYTL. In nucleotides, the CDR3 is TGTGCCAGCAGTCCCGGACAGTCTAACTATGGCTACACCCTC.

This clone was observed a handful of times. The chain recombines TRBV5-1 with TRBJ2-5; D is unresolved. Looked up from germline, CDR1 is SGHRS and CDR2 is YFSETQ. The germline V and J ends were trimmed by 4 bases and 1 base, with 14 bases remaining between them. The CDR3 sequence is 15 residues long. CDR3: CASSTGGQPQETQYF. CDR3 nucleotide sequence: TGCGCCAGCAGCACCGGTGGGCAGCCCCAAGAGACCCAGTACTTC. The full variable domain, rest sourced from reference TRBV5-1 and TRBJ2-5, is KAGVTQTPRYLIKTRGQQVTLSCSPISGHRSVSWYQQTPGQGLQFLFEYFSETQRNKGNFPGRFSGRQFSNSRSEMNVSTLELGDSALYLCASSTGGQPQETQYFGPGTRLLVL.

The rearrangement uses TRBV5-6 and TRBJ2-5; the match to TRBD2 covers 9 bases. The V segment lost 4 bases and the J segment 4 bases; nucleotides outside the gene matches: 17. Per germline, CDR1 SGHDT and CDR2 YYEEEE. This CDR3 is built from 18 residues. CDR3 residues: CASSRNGRKLAGRETQYF. The CDR3 coding sequence is TGTGCCAGCAGCCGGAACGGGAGGAAACTAGCGGGTCGAGAGACCCAGTACTTC.

The chain carries TRBV27 and TRBJ1-2, with 7 bases matching TRBD1. After removal of 5 bases from V and 4 bases from J, the junction contained 13 bases not matched to a gene. Germline V CDR1 and CDR2: MNHEY, SMNVEV (reference sequence). The CDR3 loop spans 16 amino acids. CDR3 DNA sequence: TGTGCCAGCAGTCATGTTTCCGGGACAGAAAGCTATGGCTACACCTTC. Residues: CASSHVSGTESYGYTF.

The V call is TRBV6-6, the J call TRBJ2-7; TRBD1 matches 9 bases. Germline assignment: CDR1 MNHNY and CDR2 SVGAGI (reference sequence). The CDR3 contains 15 residues. With 5 bases clipped from V and 0 bases from J, the junction kept 5 bases outside the gene matches. In DNA, the CDR3 is TGTGCCAGCAGTCCACTGGGACAGGGCTCCTACGAGCAGTACTTC. Encoded protein: CASSPLGQGSYEQYF.

V is TRBV7-3 and J is TRBJ2-5; 10 bases align to TRBD1. Germline lookup yields CDR1 SGHTA and CDR2 FQGTGA. The CDR3 has 15 residues. With V trimmed by 2 bases and J by 7 bases, 7 bases remained unmatched. The CDR3 nucleotides read TGTGCCAGCAGCTTAGGGACAGGGGCGGGTCGGACCCAGTACTTC. Translating gives CASSLGTGAGRTQYF.

Turning to this clone: Other DNA variants within this sample encode the same CDR3. This sequence joins TRBV9 and TRBJ2-3, with 9 bases that match TRBD2. The junction had 4 bases not matched to a gene; V was cut back by 1 base and J by 1 base. The CDR3 covers 16 residues. Germline CDR1 and CDR2: SGDLS and YYNGEE. The CDR3 coding sequence is TGTGCCAGCAGCGTACGGTCTAGCGGGGGCACAGATACGCAGTATTTT. Its translation: CASSVRSSGGTDTQYF.

This clone was seen once. The chain links TRBV11-3 to TRBJ2-3; TRBD1 matches 7 bases. In germline, CDR1 is SGHNT, CDR2 YENEEA. V was pared by 5 bases and J by 4 bases, with 9 bases of the junction left unmatched. CDR3 length: 15 amino acids. The CDR3 sequence: CASSKGQDGADTQYF. The CDR3, as DNA: TGTGCCAGCAGCAAAGGACAGGATGGGGCAGATACGCAGTATTTT. Combining the CDR3 with reference TRBV11-3 and TRBJ2-3 gives the whole variable domain EAGVVQSPRYKIIEKKQPVAFWCNPISGHNTLYWYLQNLGQGPELLIRYENEEAVDDSQLPKDRFSAERLKGVDSTLKIQPAELGDSAVYLCASSKGQDGADTQYFGPGTRLTVL.

J is TRBJ1-5 and V is TRBV19, with D perhaps TRBD1 (6 bases). This CDR3 spans 16 amino acids. The V end was cut by 4 bases, the J end by 2 bases, with 15 bases between. Germline V gives CDR1 LNHDA, CDR2 SQIVND (reference sequence). CDR3 coding DNA: TGTGCCAGTAGTACTTCAGGGGTATTCGGCAATCAGCCCCAGCATTTT. Its translation is CASSTSGVFGNQPQHF.

The chain links TRBV4-1 to TRBJ1-1; TRBD1 is a possible D gene (6 bases). The germline V gene has CDR1 MGHRA and CDR2 YSYEKL. Trimming took 3 bases from V and 5 from J, leaving 25 bases between them. This CDR3 has 18 amino acids. This CDR3 is CASSQGVGGAPLLTEAFF. The CDR3 DNA reads TGCGCCAGCAGCCAGGGGGTAGGGGGGGCCCCTTTACTTACTGAAGCTTTCTTT.

This clone was found a few times. The CDR3 region is CASSLFSQGATDTQYF. CDR3 sequence (DNA): TGTGCCAGCAGCTTGTTCTCGCAGGGGGCGACAGATACGCAGTATTTT. This chain links TRBV5-6 with TRBJ2-3, with 8 bases aligning to TRBD1. Germline V gives CDR1 SGHDT, CDR2 YYEEEE. There are 16 residues in the CDR3. The V and J ends lost 1 base and 3 bases, in that order; junction bases with no gene match: 7.

Only a few counts were recorded for this clone. This chain uses TRBV5-5 with TRBJ1-1; TRBD1 matches 7 bases. CDR3 length: 14 amino acids. Germline-derived CDR1 and CDR2 are SGHKS and YYEKEE (reference sequence). J gave up 4 bases and V 0 bases, and 3 bases lay outside the gene matches. The CDR3 loop is CASSLDRGRTEAFF. The CDR3 nucleotides read TGTGCCAGCAGCTTGGACAGGGGTCGCACTGAAGCTTTCTTT. The full variable domain, completed using reference TRBV5-5 and TRBJ1-1, is DAGVTQSPTHLIKTRGQQVTLRCSPISGHKSVSWYQQVLGQGPQFIFQYYEKEERGRGNFPDRFSARQFPNYSSELNVNALLLGDSALYLCASSLDRGRTEAFFGQGTRLTVV.

The V call is TRBV10-3, the J call TRBJ1-5, with a weak D call TRBD1 (6 bases). The V gene lost 3 bases and the J gene lost 1 base, with 22 bases spanning the gap. The CDR3 spans 19 residues. The germline CDR1 and CDR2 sequences are ENHRY and SYGVKD. CDR3 sequence (DNA): TGTGCCATCAGTGATGGGGGGGGCGTGGGGTATGGGAGCAATCAGCCCCAGCATTTT. Translation gives CAISDGGGVGYGSNQPQHF.